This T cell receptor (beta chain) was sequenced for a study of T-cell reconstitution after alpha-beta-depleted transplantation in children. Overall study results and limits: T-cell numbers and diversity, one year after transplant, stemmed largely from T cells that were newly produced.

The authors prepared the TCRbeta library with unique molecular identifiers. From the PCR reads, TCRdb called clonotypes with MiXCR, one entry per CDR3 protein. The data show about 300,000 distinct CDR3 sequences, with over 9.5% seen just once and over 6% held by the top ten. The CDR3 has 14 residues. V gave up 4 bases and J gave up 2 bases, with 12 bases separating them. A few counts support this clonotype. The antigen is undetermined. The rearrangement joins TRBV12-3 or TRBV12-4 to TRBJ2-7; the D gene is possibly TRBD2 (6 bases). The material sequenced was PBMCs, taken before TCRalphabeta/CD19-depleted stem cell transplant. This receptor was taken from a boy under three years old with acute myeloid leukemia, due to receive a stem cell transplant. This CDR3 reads CASSSWDLPYEQYF. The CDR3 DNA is TGTGCCAGCAGTTCCTGGGACTTACCCTACGAGCAGTACTTC.